This section outlines one T cell receptor (beta chain) sequence together with its context. The antigen remains undetermined. The V gene lost 4 bases and the J gene lost 0 bases, with 13 bases spanning the gap. CDR3 length: 16 amino acids. Germline lookup yields CDR1 MNHEY and CDR2 SVGEGT. Molecular barcoding with unique molecular identifiers was used for the TCRbeta library. TCRdb re-called the PCR reads with MiXCR, one entry per CDR3 protein. The sample holds under 250,000 distinct CDR3 sequences; roughly a quarter are singletons and the top ten take 4% to 5.5%. The record originates from a study of T-cell reconstitution after alpha-beta-depleted transplantation in children. Study findings and constraints: Diversity and T-cell counts at one year after transplant derived mostly from new T cells. About two months after transplant, alpha-beta T cells reportedly came from several hundred expanded graft clones. The origin of high day-60 TCRbeta diversity in some patients lay in surviving recipient T cells and thymic progenitors.

This TCR was recovered from a female patient under 10 years old who had a stem cell transplant for congenital amegakaryocytic thrombocytopenia, so the T cells may come from the graft donor. The sample here was PBMCs, mostly from graft donor cells, taken 360 days after TCRalphabeta/CD19-depleted stem cell transplant. The chain is built from TRBV6-2 or TRBV6-3 and TRBJ2-1, with no clear D. The DNA of the CDR3 is TGTGCCAGCAGTTCTCTGCAGGTGAGCTCCTACAATGAGCAGTTCTTC. Its protein product is CASSSLQVSSYNEQFF.